Listed below are T cell receptor beta chains from one sample, sequenced in a study of control samples from healthy donors and cancer patients. Some clones are missing from TCRdb's copy, which holds only in-frame ones; the method was immunoSEQ multiplex PCR. The sample holds around 100,000 clones, about 86% seen once. The sample comprised blood. These receptors were obtained from a man aged 30 to 39 in good health. Each CDR3 is given with its conserved first and last residue. D genes are given only for firm matches. Size tells how often a clone was seen (once, few, many) or the class of an expanded clone, and some rows leave it out.

D	J	size	V	CDR3	DNA
TRBD2	TRBJ2-3	.	TRBV4-2	CASSQWTSGRAADTQYF	TGTGCCAGCAGCCAATGGACTAGCGGGAGGGCCGCAGATACGCAGTATTTT
.	TRBJ2-1	.	TRBV12-3/TRBV12-4	CASSLVGYNEQFF	TGTGCCAGCAGTTTAGTTGGCTACAATGAGCAGTTCTTC
.	TRBJ2-7	once	TRBV11-1	CASSLATGERYF	TGTGCCAGCAGCTTAGCCACAGGAGAGCGGTACTTC
.	TRBJ2-3	.	TRBV7-2	CASSLAAGPSTDTQYF	TGTGCCAGCAGCTTAGCGGCGGGACCGAGCACAGATACGCAGTATTTT
TRBD1	TRBJ2-1	.	TRBV6-5	CASNMGTGVNEQFF	TGTGCCAGCAACATGGGGACAGGGGTCAATGAGCAGTTCTTC
.	TRBJ2-7	.	TRBV10-3	CAISARTESYEQYF	TGTGCCATCAGTGCGAGGACGGAGTCCTACGAGCAGTACTTC
.	TRBJ2-7	.	TRBV5-1	CASSLAHSLGEQYF	TGCGCCAGCAGCTTGGCCCACAGCCTAGGCGAGCAGTACTTC
.	TRBJ2-2	.	TRBV4-1	CASSQDRRGRSGELFF	TGCGCCAGCAGCCAAGATCGTAGGGGTCGTAGCGGGGAGCTGTTTTTT
TRBD2	TRBJ2-5	.	TRBV24-1	CATSGSGRAEETQYF	TGTGCCACCAGTGGCAGCGGGAGGGCCGAGGAGACCCAGTACTTC
.	TRBJ1-1	.	TRBV21-1	CASSKKKGSTEAFF	TGTGCCAGCAGCAAAAAAAAAGGGTCCACTGAAGCCTTCTTT
.	TRBJ2-7	few	TRBV15	CATSREGLSGSYEQYF	TGTGCCACCAGCAGAGAGGGTTTGTCAGGCTCCTACGAGCAGTACTTC
.	TRBJ1-6	.	TRBV28	CASSLFRDGSPLHF	TGTGCCAGCAGTTTATTTAGGGATGGGTCACCCCTCCACTTT
TRBD1	TRBJ1-5	.	TRBV29-1	CSVRAGGVNQPQHF	TGCAGCGTGAGGGCAGGGGGCGTCAATCAGCCCCAGCATTTT
TRBD2	TRBJ2-1	.	TRBV11-3	CASRPAGLQALTYNEQFF	TGTGCCAGCAGGCCAGCGGGGCTTCAGGCTCTTACCTACAATGAGCAGTTCTTC
.	TRBJ1-1	once	TRBV27	CASSLGWGALNTEAFF	TGTGCCAGCAGTTTAGGATGGGGGGCCTTGAACACTGAAGCTTTCTTT
TRBD1	TRBJ1-3	few	TRBV4-2	CASSQERGQGSGNTIYF	TGTGCCAGCAGCCAAGAGAGGGGACAGGGGTCTGGAAACACCATATATTTT
.	TRBJ2-7	.	TRBV25-1	CASSEPGWYEQYF	TGTGCCAGCAGTGAGCCAGGGTGGTACGAGCAGTACTTC
TRBD1	TRBJ2-5	.	TRBV2	CASSRDRGETQYF	TGTGCCAGCAGCCGGGACAGGGGGGAGACCCAGTACTTC
TRBD1	TRBJ2-7	.	TRBV29-1	CSVEGSGQDPYEQYF	TGCAGCGTTGAAGGGAGCGGACAGGACCCCTACGAGCAGTACTTC
TRBD1	TRBJ2-5	.	TRBV5-1	CASSETGAPQETQYF	TGCGCCAGCAGCGAGACAGGGGCCCCGCAAGAGACCCAGTACTTC
TRBD1	TRBJ1-6	once	TRBV5-1	CASRSGQGENSPLHF	TGCGCCAGCCGATCCGGACAGGGGGAAAATTCACCCCTCCACTTT
TRBD2	TRBJ2-1	few	TRBV5-4	CASSPLPSGYSYNEQFF	TGTGCCAGCAGCCCCCTTCCTAGCGGTTATTCCTACAATGAGCAGTTCTTC
.	TRBJ1-2	.	TRBV7-5	CVRNDTGYDGYTF	TGTGTCAGAAACGATACAGGGTATGATGGCTACACCTTC
.	TRBJ2-4	.	TRBV7-9	CASVQGAKNIQYF	TGTGCCAGCGTACAGGGAGCCAAAAACATTCAGTACTTC
TRBD2	TRBJ2-1	.	TRBV7-9	CASSLVEREGYNEQFF	TGTGCCAGCAGCTTAGTGGAACGGGAGGGTTACAATGAGCAGTTCTTC
.	TRBJ2-1	.	TRBV25-1	CASSDLKEREHNEQFF	TGTGCCAGCAGTGACCTAAAAGAGAGGGAGCACAATGAGCAGTTCTTC
TRBD1	TRBJ1-5	.	TRBV6-5	CASDRGGNQPQHF	TGTGCCAGCGACAGGGGAGGCAATCAGCCCCAGCATTTT